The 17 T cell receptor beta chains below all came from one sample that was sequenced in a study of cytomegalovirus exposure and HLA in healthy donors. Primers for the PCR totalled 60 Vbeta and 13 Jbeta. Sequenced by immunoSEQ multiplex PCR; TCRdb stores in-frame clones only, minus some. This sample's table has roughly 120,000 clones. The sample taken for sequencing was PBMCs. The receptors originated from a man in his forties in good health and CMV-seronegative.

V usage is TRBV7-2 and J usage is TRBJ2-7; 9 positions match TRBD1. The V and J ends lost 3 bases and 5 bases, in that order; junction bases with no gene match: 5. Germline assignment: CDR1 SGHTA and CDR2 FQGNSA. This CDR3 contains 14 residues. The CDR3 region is CASSFQTGGNEQYF. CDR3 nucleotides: TGTGCCAGCAGCTTCCAGACAGGGGGTAACGAGCAGTACTTC.

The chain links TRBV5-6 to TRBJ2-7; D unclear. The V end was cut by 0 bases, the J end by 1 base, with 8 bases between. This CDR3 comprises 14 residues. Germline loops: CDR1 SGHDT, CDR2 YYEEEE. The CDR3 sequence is CASSLVSRSYEQYF. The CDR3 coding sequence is TGTGCCAGCAGCTTGGTCTCGCGATCCTACGAGCAGTACTTC.

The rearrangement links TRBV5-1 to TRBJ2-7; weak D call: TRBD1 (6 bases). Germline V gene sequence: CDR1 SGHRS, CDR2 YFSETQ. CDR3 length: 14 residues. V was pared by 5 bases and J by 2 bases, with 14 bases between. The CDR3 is CASRRGSSPYEQYF. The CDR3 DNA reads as TGCGCCAGCAGGAGGGGGTCCAGTCCCTACGAGCAGTACTTC. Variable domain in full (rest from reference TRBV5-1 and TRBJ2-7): KAGVTQTPRYLIKTRGQQVTLSCSPISGHRSVSWYQQTPGQGLQFLFEYFSETQRNKGNFPGRFSGRQFSNSRSEMNVSTLELGDSALYLCASRRGSSPYEQYFGPGTRLTVT.

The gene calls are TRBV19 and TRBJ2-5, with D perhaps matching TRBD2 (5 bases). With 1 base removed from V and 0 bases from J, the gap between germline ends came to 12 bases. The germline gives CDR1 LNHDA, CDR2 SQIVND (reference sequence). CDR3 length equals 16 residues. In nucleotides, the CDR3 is TGTGCCAGTAGTATAGGAGGGCGGACTTACCAAGAGACCCAGTACTTC. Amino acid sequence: CASSIGGRTYQETQYF.

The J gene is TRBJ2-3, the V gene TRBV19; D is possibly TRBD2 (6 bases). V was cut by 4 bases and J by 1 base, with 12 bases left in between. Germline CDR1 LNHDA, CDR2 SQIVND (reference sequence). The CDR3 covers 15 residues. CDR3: CASSKEGWGTDTQYF. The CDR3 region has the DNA TGTGCCAGTAGTAAGGAGGGCTGGGGCACAGATACGCAGTATTTT.

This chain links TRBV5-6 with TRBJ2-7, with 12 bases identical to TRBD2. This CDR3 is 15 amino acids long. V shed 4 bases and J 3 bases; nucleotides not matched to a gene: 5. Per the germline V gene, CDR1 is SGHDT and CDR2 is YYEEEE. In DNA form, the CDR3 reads TGTGCCAGCAGCACGGGACTAGCGGGTCGCTACGAGCAGTACTTC. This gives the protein CASSTGLAGRYEQYF.

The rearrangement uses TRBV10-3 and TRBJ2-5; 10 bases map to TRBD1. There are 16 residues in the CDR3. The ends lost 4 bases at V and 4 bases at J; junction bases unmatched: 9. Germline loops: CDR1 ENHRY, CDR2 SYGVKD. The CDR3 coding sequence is TGTGCCATCAGTGGGGCGGGACAGGGGCCTACAGAGACCCAGTACTTC. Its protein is CAISGAGQGPTETQYF.

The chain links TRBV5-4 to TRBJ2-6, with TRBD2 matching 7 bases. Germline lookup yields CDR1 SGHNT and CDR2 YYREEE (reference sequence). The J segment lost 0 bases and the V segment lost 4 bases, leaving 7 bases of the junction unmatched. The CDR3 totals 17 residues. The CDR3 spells CASSPRDYSSGANVLTF. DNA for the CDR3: TGTGCCAGCAGCCCCCGGGACTACTCCTCTGGGGCCAACGTCCTGACTTTC.

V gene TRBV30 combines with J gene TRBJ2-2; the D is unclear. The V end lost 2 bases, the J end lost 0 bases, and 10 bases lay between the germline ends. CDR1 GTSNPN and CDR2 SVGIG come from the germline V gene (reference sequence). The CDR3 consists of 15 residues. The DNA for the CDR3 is TGTGCCTGGAGTATCGTCAGGACGAACACCGGGGAGCTGTTTTTT. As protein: CAWSIVRTNTGELFF.

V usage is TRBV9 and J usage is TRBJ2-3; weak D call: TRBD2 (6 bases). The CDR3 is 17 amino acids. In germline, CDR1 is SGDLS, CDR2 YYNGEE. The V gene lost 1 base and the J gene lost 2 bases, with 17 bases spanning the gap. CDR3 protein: CASSVYETPGDTDTQYF. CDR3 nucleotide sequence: TGTGCCAGCAGCGTATATGAGACCCCGGGGGACACAGATACGCAGTATTTT.

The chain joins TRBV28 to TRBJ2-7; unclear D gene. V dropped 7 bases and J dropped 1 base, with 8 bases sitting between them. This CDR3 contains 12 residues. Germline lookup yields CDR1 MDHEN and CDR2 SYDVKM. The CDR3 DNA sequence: TGTGCCAGCAATGCGCGTTCCTACGAGCAGTACTTC. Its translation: CASNARSYEQYF.

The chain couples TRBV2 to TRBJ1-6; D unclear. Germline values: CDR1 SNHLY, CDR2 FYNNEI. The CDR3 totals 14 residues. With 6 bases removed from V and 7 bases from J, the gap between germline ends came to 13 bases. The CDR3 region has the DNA TGTGCCAGCAGAATGACAAGGGAGAATTCACCCCTCCACTTT. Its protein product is CASRMTRENSPLHF.

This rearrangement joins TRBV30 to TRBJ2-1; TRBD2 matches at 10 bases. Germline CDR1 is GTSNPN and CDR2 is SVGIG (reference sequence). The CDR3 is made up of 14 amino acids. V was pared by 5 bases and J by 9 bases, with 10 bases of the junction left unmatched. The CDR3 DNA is TGTGCCTGGCAACTAGCGGGAAAGTTCGGTGAGCAGTTCTTC. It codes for CAWQLAGKFGEQFF.

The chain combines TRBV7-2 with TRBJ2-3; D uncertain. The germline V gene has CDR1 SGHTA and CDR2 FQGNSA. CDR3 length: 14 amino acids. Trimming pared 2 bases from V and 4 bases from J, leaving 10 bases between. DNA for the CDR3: TGTGCCAGCAGCTTATTTTCACAGTCAGATACGCAGTATTTT. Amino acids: CASSLFSQSDTQYF.

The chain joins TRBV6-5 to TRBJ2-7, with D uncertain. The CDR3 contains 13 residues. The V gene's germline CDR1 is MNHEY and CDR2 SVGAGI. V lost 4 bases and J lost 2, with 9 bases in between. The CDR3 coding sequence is TGTGCCAGCAGTTCAAGTCGCGCCTACGAGCAGTACTTC. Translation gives CASSSSRAYEQYF.

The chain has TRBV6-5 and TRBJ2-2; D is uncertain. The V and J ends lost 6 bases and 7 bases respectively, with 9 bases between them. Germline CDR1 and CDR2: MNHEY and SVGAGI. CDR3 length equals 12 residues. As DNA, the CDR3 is TGTGCCAGCAGGCGAGCTAACGGGGAGCTGTTTTTT. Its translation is CASRRANGELFF.

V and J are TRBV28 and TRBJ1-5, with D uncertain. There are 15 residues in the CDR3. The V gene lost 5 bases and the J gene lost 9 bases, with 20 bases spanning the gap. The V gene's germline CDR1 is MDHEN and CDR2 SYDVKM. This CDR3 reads CASSTSSTAGRPQHF. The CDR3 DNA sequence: TGTGCCAGCAGTACCTCGTCGACGGCCGGGAGGCCCCAGCATTTT.